Sequencing of this T cell receptor beta chain was carried out in a study of blood T cell repertoires in COVID-19. Study at large: Both acute and convalescent COVID-19 samples were obtained from the United States, Italy and Spain. From T cells, B-cell-depleted T cells, or PBMCs came the material, which was cDNA or gDNA.

Authors' methods: From reference gene primer amplification, estimates of nucleated cell counts were derived. Method: immunoSEQ multiplex PCR; TCRdb's copy keeps in-frame clones and lacks some. V and J calls and clone size follow that table, whereas D and trimming were derived from the DNA. The sample includes some 78,000 clones, around nine tenths of them seen just once. The germline V and J ends were trimmed by 4 bases and 3 bases, with 16 bases remaining between them. Looked up from germline, CDR1 is MGHRA and CDR2 is YSYEKL. The CDR3 loop spans 16 amino acids. The receptor was derived from a man between 65 and 85 years old with active or convalescent COVID-19. Specimen: peripheral blood. This chain connects TRBV4-1 to TRBJ1-5, with D perhaps matching TRBD1 (5 bases). The CDR3 loop is CASSPTGRDYNQPQHF. CDR3 in DNA: TGCGCCAGCAGCCCCACCGGCAGGGATTACAATCAGCCCCAGCATTTT.